This TCR beta chain was found in a study of blood T cell repertoires in COVID-19. Across the whole study: T cells, B-cell-depleted T cells, or PBMCs provided the cDNA or gDNA that served as material.

In the authors' methods: It was from reference gene primer amplification that nucleated cell counts were estimated. Only in-frame clones appear in the TCRdb table, and some are missing; sequencing was by immunoSEQ multiplex PCR. The V and J calls and clone size are taken from that table; D and trimming were inferred from the DNA. The table records around 260,000 clones, about 80% of them present only once. In Seattle, patients joined the study during active infection and were tracked longitudinally. Germline V gene sequence: CDR1 SGHVS, CDR2 FQNEAQ. V was pared by 1 base and J by 0 bases, with 13 bases between. This CDR3 comprises 17 residues.

The specimen sequenced was peripheral blood. This TCR came from a person between 65 and 79 years old with COVID-19, enrolled during active disease. The genes are TRBV7-8 and TRBJ1-5, with D maybe TRBD1 (6 bases). The CDR3: CASSLEPGVYSNQPQHF. In nucleotides, the CDR3 is TGTGCCAGCAGCTTAGAGCCAGGGGTATATAGCAATCAGCCCCAGCATTTT.